The 24 T cell receptor beta chains reported below all come from one sample, sequenced in a study of T cell responses to AZD1222 COVID-19 vaccine. Clones were read by immunoSEQ multiplex PCR, and TCRdb kept only the in-frame ones, dropping some. The sample yields around 99,000 clones, under 95% seen once. Sequencing was performed on peripheral blood, taken on day 0 of AZD1222 vaccination. The origin of the receptors is an adult in good health.

This rearrangement joins TRBV7-9 to TRBJ1-2; a weak D match, TRBD1 (6 bases). CDR1 SEHNR and CDR2 FQNEAQ come from the germline V gene (reference sequence). V lost 1 base to trimming and J lost 8 bases, with 11 bases between them. The CDR3 contains 13 residues. The CDR3 coding sequence is TGTGCCAGCAGCTTAGTTGGTGACAGGGGCTACACCTTC. It is translated as CASSLVGDRGYTF.

The chain carries TRBV6-5 and TRBJ1-1; 9 bases agree with TRBD1. The CDR3 loop spans 14 amino acids. The V gene's germline CDR1 is MNHEY and CDR2 SVGAGI. After removal of 7 bases from V and 3 bases from J, the junction contained 6 bases not matched to a gene. Here the CDR3 DNA reads TGTGCCAGCACCTTACAGGGGGCGGACACTGAAGCTTTCTTT. This sequence encodes CASTLQGADTEAFF.

J is TRBJ1-2 and V is TRBV6-5, with TRBD1 as a possible D gene (6 bases). Germline lookup yields CDR1 MNHEY and CDR2 SVGAGI. This CDR3 comprises 15 residues. With 2 bases removed from V and 6 bases from J, the gap between germline ends came to 16 bases. The CDR3 reads CASSYLPQGTHGYTF. The CDR3, as DNA: TGTGCCAGCAGTTACCTACCCCAGGGGACCCATGGCTACACCTTC.

This chain links TRBV10-1 with TRBJ2-5, with D tentatively TRBD2 (6 bases). The CDR3 runs to 14 residues. Germline assignment: CDR1 WNHNN and CDR2 SYGVQD (reference sequence). V dropped 3 bases and J dropped 9 bases, with 17 bases sitting between them. The DNA for the CDR3 is TGCGCCAGCAGTGAAAGTTCCCGGGGGACCTCCCAGTACTTC. Its translation is CASSESSRGTSQYF.

This chain connects TRBV6-5 to TRBJ1-2; no reliable D call. This CDR3 is 15 amino acids long. Looked up from germline, CDR1 is MNHEY and CDR2 is SVGAGI. V lost 0 bases to trimming and J lost 4 bases, with 12 bases between them. The CDR3 spells CASSYSGSGVYGYTF. CDR3 nucleotides: TGTGCCAGCAGTTACTCGGGGTCCGGCGTCTATGGCTACACCTTC.

In this sample, this clone turned up once. The J gene is TRBJ1-6, the V gene TRBV5-6; D is uncertain. The length of the CDR3 is 15 residues. Trimming removed 0 bases from V and 10 bases from J, with 14 bases in between. Germline values: CDR1 SGHDT, CDR2 YYEEEE. The CDR3: CASSLAGPSGSPLHF. The CDR3 DNA reads TGTGCCAGCAGCTTGGCCGGCCCATCGGGCTCACCCCTCCACTTT.

V is TRBV5-6 and J is TRBJ2-2; tentatively, D is TRBD2 (6 bases). Germline V gene lookup returns CDR1 SGHDT and CDR2 YYEEEE. Trimming pared 0 bases from V and 5 bases from J, leaving 17 bases between. The CDR3 runs 17 residues. The CDR3 is CASSLVVGVEGTGELFF. The CDR3 nucleotides read TGTGCCAGCAGCTTGGTGGTCGGGGTGGAGGGGACCGGGGAGCTGTTTTTT. The full variable domain, with the rest looked up from reference TRBV5-6 and TRBJ2-2, is DAGVTQSPTHLIKTRGQQVTLRCSPKSGHDTVSWYQQALGQGPQFIFQYYEEEERQRGNFPDRFSGHQFPNYSSELNVNALLLGDSALYLCASSLVVGVEGTGELFFGEGSRLTVL.

The rearrangement joins TRBV30 to TRBJ2-2; TRBD1 matches at 8 bases. CDR1 and CDR2 from the germline V gene are GTSNPN and SVGIG (reference sequence). The trim removed 5 bases at V and 7 bases at J, leaving 9 bases unmatched. This CDR3 spans 14 amino acids. The CDR3 nucleotides read TGTGCCTGGCGACGGCCAGGGGGCGGCGGGGAGCTGTTTTTT. It translates to CAWRRPGGGGELFF.

This chain links TRBV7-2 with TRBJ1-2, with 7 bases aligning to TRBD1. There are 17 residues in the CDR3. V lost 1 base to trimming and J lost 4 bases; unmatched junction nucleotides: 12. Germline-derived CDR1 and CDR2 are SGHTA and FQGNSA. In DNA, the CDR3 is TGTGCCAGCAGCTTAGGTTTCGGGACAGAGGACCTCTATGGCTACACCTTC. This translates into CASSLGFGTEDLYGYTF.

The rearrangement uses TRBV10-3 and TRBJ2-1, with a tentative D call TRBD1 (5 bases). Germline V gene lookup returns CDR1 ENHRY and CDR2 SYGVKD. V was cut by 9 bases and J by 5 bases, with 11 bases left in between. The CDR3 is 12 residues long. The CDR3 DNA follows: TGTGCCATACAGGACCAGAACAATGAGCAGTTCTTC. Encoded protein: CAIQDQNNEQFF.

This rearrangement joins TRBV4-2 to TRBJ2-1, with D possibly TRBD1 on 6 matching bases. The CDR3 is made up of 18 amino acids. Germline assignment: CDR1 LGHNA and CDR2 YNFKEQ. Trimming stripped 1 base from V and 0 bases from J, with 16 bases between. The CDR3 loop reads CASSQGRTGPSSYNEQFF. CDR3 nucleotide sequence: TGTGCCAGCAGCCAAGGACGTACAGGGCCGAGCTCCTACAATGAGCAGTTCTTC.

The chain couples TRBV27 to TRBJ1-4; 7 bases line up with TRBD1. The CDR3 runs to 18 residues. Germline lookup yields CDR1 MNHEY and CDR2 SMNVEV (reference sequence). After removal of 4 bases from V and 4 bases from J, the junction contained 15 bases not matched to a gene. CDR3 loop: CASSSRRGANAYNEKLFF. The CDR3 DNA follows: TGTGCCAGCAGTTCCCGCAGGGGGGCTAACGCTTATAATGAAAAACTGTTTTTT.

This rearrangement joins TRBV29-1 to TRBJ2-7, with 7 bases identical to TRBD2. Germline V lookup: CDR1 SQVTM, CDR2 ANQGSEA. This CDR3 contains 15 residues. J lost 3 bases, V lost 3 bases, and 11 bases had no gene match. The CDR3 DNA is TGCAGCGTTGAGGGAGGGGAGTCGGTGGGCTACGAGCAGTACTTC. It codes for CSVEGGESVGYEQYF.

The rearrangement links TRBV29-1 to TRBJ2-7; TRBD2 agrees at 7 bases. Germline assignment: CDR1 SQVTM and CDR2 ANQGSEA. The CDR3 length is 15 residues. The V and J ends lost 1 base and 2 bases, in that order; junction bases with no gene match: 8. CDR3 region: CSVEGGGTATYEQYF. The DNA of the CDR3 is TGCAGCGTTGAAGGGGGGGGGACGGCCACCTACGAGCAGTACTTC.

The J gene is TRBJ2-5, the V gene TRBV7-8; maybe TRBD1 (5 bases). Trimming took 0 bases from V and 7 from J, leaving 21 bases between them. Germline loops: CDR1 SGHVS, CDR2 FQNEAQ. The CDR3 contains 17 residues. DNA for the CDR3: TGTGCCAGCAGCTTAGCGAATGGGGCAGGGTTTATGGGGACCCAGTACTTC. Residues: CASSLANGAGFMGTQYF. Full variable domain (missing parts from reference TRBV7-8 and TRBJ2-5): GAGVSQSPRYKVAKRGQDVALRCDPISGHVSLFWYQQALGQGPEFLTYFQNEAQLDKSGLPSDRFFAERPEGSVSTLKIQRTQQEDSAVYLCASSLANGAGFMGTQYFGPGTRLLVL.

V usage is TRBV5-4 and J usage is TRBJ2-5; no firm D call. This CDR3 comprises 15 residues. V gave up 3 bases and J gave up 2 bases, with 14 bases separating them. Germline V CDR1 and CDR2: SGHNT, YYREEE (reference sequence). The CDR3 DNA sequence: TGTGCCAGCAGCTACCGGACCTTTGGGCAAGAGACCCAGTACTTC. Protein sequence: CASSYRTFGQETQYF.

This chain connects TRBV5-1 to TRBJ2-3, with 7 nucleotides matching TRBD1. The CDR3 contains 15 residues. With 1 base clipped from V and 2 bases from J, the junction kept 4 bases outside the gene matches. From germline, CDR1 is SGHRS and CDR2 YFSETQ. CDR3 nucleotide sequence: TGCGCCAGCAGCTTGAACAGGGGTCCCACAGATACGCAGTATTTT. Translating it yields CASSLNRGPTDTQYF.

The CDR3 DNA reads as TGTGCCAGCAGTCCCCCCTACGAGCAGTACTTC. Its protein product is CASSPPYEQYF. The chain joins TRBV28 to TRBJ2-7, with D unclear. V was shortened by 5 bases and J by 2 bases, with 4 bases between the two germline ends. The CDR3 contains 11 residues. The germline gives CDR1 MDHEN, CDR2 SYDVKM.

The rearrangement links TRBV23-1 to TRBJ1-5; possible D gene TRBD1, 5 bases. TRBV23-1 is recorded as an ORF, its role being uncertain. CDR3 length: 15 amino acids. V lost 8 bases and J 5 bases, leaving 19 bases between the germline ends. CDR3 nucleotides: TGCGCCAGCCGAGACGGGACGGCGGCCGATCAGCCCCAGCATTTT. As protein: CASRDGTAADQPQHF.

The rearrangement uses TRBV6-5 and TRBJ2-1; D not certain. V was trimmed by 0 bases and J by 7 bases, leaving 10 bases between them. This CDR3 contains 14 residues. Per the germline V gene, CDR1 is MNHEY and CDR2 is SVGAGI. The CDR3 loop is CASSYSSRRNEQFF. The CDR3 DNA sequence: TGTGCCAGCAGTTACTCGAGTAGGAGAAATGAGCAGTTCTTC.

This chain uses TRBV6-5 with TRBJ1-5; D unclear. CDR1 is MNHEY, CDR2 SVGAGI, per germline. The length of the CDR3 is 14 residues. CDR3 amino acids: CASGPPRGNQPQHF. CDR3 bases: TGTGCGAGCGGGCCCCCGAGGGGCAATCAGCCCCAGCATTTT.

This chain uses TRBV24-1 with TRBJ2-1; D unresolved. Between the trimmed V and J ends, which lost 7 bases and 8 bases, there was a span of 8 bases. The germline gives CDR1 KGHDR, CDR2 SFDVKD. The CDR3 consists of 11 residues. CDR3 region: CATRANHEQFF. CDR3 coding DNA: TGTGCCACCAGAGCCAATCATGAGCAGTTCTTC.

This clone has a handful of counts. CDR3 nucleotides: TGCAGTGCCAGTCCGAGGGACAGTCCCTACGAGCAGTACTTC. Its protein product is CSASPRDSPYEQYF. The chain joins TRBV20-1 to TRBJ2-7, with 7 bases matching TRBD1. V trimming: 6 bases; J trimming: 2 bases; junction bases outside the gene matches: 10. The CDR3 extends over 14 amino acids. The germline V gene encodes CDR1 DFQATT and CDR2 SNEGSKA (reference sequence).

This chain joins TRBV30 and TRBJ1-2; TRBD1 is a possible D gene (5 bases). Germline-derived CDR1 and CDR2 are GTSNPN and SVGIG (reference sequence). The CDR3 length is 13 residues. The germline V and J ends were trimmed by 0 bases and 7 bases, with 12 bases remaining between them. CDR3 protein: CAWSVVFGGGYTF. DNA of the CDR3: TGTGCCTGGAGTGTGGTATTCGGGGGTGGCTACACCTTC.